The 27 T cell receptor beta chains listed next were all sequenced from one sample in a study of T cell changes during pregnancy in multiple sclerosis. TCRdb keeps only in-frame clones here, not all; method: immunoSEQ multiplex PCR. This repertoire shows 55,000 to 70,000 clones, about nine tenths found once; its top ten account for roughly 2.1%. The sequences come from peripheral blood, collected in the first trimester of pregnancy. The source is a female donor in good health, enrolled as a control in a pregnancy study.

The rearrangement links TRBV7-4 to TRBJ2-2, with a possible D match to TRBD2 (6 bases). This CDR3 is 23 amino acids long. Germline CDR1 SGHVT, CDR2 SQSDAQ. V lost 1 base and J lost 7, with 37 bases in between. The CDR3 loop reads CASSLGWTPGTSVVRITGGELFF. In nucleotides, the CDR3 is TGTGCCAGCAGCTTAGGGTGGACTCCCGGGACTTCCGTCGTGAGGATAACCGGCGGGGAGCTGTTTTTT. The full variable domain, rest sourced from reference TRBV7-4 and TRBJ2-2, is GAGVSQSPRYKVAKRGRDVALRCDSISGHVTLYWYRQTLGQGSEVLTYSQSDAQRDKSGRPSGRFSAERPERSVSTLKIQRTEQGDSAVYLCASSLGWTPGTSVVRITGGELFFGEGSRLTVL.

The rearrangement uses TRBV9 and TRBJ2-7; 7 bases line up with TRBD2. The V and J ends lost 4 bases and 4 bases, in that order; junction bases with no gene match: 8. Germline V CDR1 and CDR2: SGDLS, YYNGEE. The CDR3 length is 14 residues. As DNA, the CDR3 is TGTGCCAGCAGCCCCCGGACTAGTAGGTACGAGCAGTACTTC. Its translation: CASSPRTSRYEQYF.

The chain carries TRBV27 and TRBJ2-7; 7 nucleotides align to TRBD2. Unmatched junction bases numbered 7, after V lost 5 bases and J lost 3 bases. The CDR3 sequence is 14 residues long. Germline lookup yields CDR1 MNHEY and CDR2 SMNVEV (reference sequence). In DNA form, the CDR3 reads TGTGCCAGCAGTGTGGGACTACAGAACTACGAGCAGTACTTC. It specifies CASSVGLQNYEQYF.

The genes are TRBV9 and TRBJ2-7; D is possibly TRBD1 (6 bases). CDR1 is SGDLS, CDR2 YYNGEE, per germline. V was cut by 0 bases and J by 0 bases, with 10 bases left in between. This CDR3 comprises 15 residues. CDR3 coding DNA: TGTGCCAGCAGCGTAGGAGTCAGGGGCTCCTACGAGCAGTACTTC. It translates to CASSVGVRGSYEQYF. Drawing the rest from reference TRBV9 and TRBJ2-7, the complete variable domain is DSGVTQTPKHLITATGQRVTLRCSPRSGDLSVYWYQQSLDQGLQFLIQYYNGEERAKGNILERFSAQQFPDLHSELNLSSLELGDSALYFCASSVGVRGSYEQYFGPGTRLTVT.

V gene TRBV30 combines with J gene TRBJ1-2; 9 bases agree with TRBD1. CDR3 size: 16 residues. V dropped 0 bases and J dropped 7; count of bases not matched to a gene: 12. The V gene's germline CDR1 is GTSNPN and CDR2 SVGIG (reference sequence). The CDR3 DNA is TGTGCCTGGAGTGTACTTGTCGGGACAGGGCCCCGTGGCTACACCTTC. Protein: CAWSVLVGTGPRGYTF.

The V call is TRBV6-8, the J call TRBJ1-2, with TRBD1 as a possible D gene (6 bases). V was clipped by 4 bases and J by 6 bases, with 24 bases between them. This CDR3 has 17 residues. Germline CDR1 and CDR2: MNHGY and SAAAGT. The CDR3 nucleotides read TGTGCCAGCAGTTGGGGCCATCCGAGGGGACATTGGGATGGCTACACCTTC. The encoded protein is CASSWGHPRGHWDGYTF.

CDR3 nucleotide sequence: TGTGCCAGCAGCTTGGTGACAGCTTATGGCTACACCTTC. Protein: CASSLVTAYGYTF. The chain employs TRBV5-6 and TRBJ1-2; D perhaps matches TRBD1 (5 bases). Trimming removed 0 bases at V and 5 bases at J, with 8 bases between. The CDR3 has 13 residues. Germline V CDR1 and CDR2: SGHDT, YYEEEE.

The rearrangement uses TRBV7-9 and TRBJ2-3, with TRBD1 as a possible D gene (6 bases). Trimming removed 2 bases at V and 6 bases at J, with 21 bases between. The CDR3 extends over 17 amino acids. Germline V gene data show CDR1 as SEHNR and CDR2 as FQNEAQ (reference sequence). This chain's CDR3 is CASSLKVMAGASDTQYF. The CDR3 DNA sequence: TGTGCCAGCAGCTTAAAAGTTATGGCAGGGGCGTCCGATACGCAGTATTTT.

V usage is TRBV28 and J usage is TRBJ1-2, with 8 bases aligning to TRBD1. From germline, CDR1 is MDHEN and CDR2 SYDVKM. The CDR3 spans 13 residues. The V gene end was trimmed by 8 bases and the J gene end by 8 bases; junction bases not matched to a gene: 10. The CDR3 DNA reads TGTGCCAGCGGCATCTCCGGGACAGGCGGCTACACCTTC. This codes for CASGISGTGGYTF.

The CDR3 loop is CASSYRSPDTQYF. CDR3 DNA sequence: TGTGCCAGCAGTTACAGGTCCCCGGATACGCAGTATTTT. The chain is built from TRBV7-6 and TRBJ2-3, with a tentative D call TRBD1 (5 bases). The V end was cut by 6 bases, the J end by 6 bases, with 13 bases between. The CDR3 is 13 amino acids. The germline gives CDR1 SGHVS, CDR2 FNYEAQ.

This clone was counted once. The CDR3 region has the DNA TGTGCCAGTAGTACCTATATGACAGGGTCGTACAATGAGCAGTTCTTC. Its translation is CASSTYMTGSYNEQFF. V is TRBV19 and J is TRBJ2-1; 7 bases match TRBD1. Per the germline V gene, CDR1 is LNHDA and CDR2 is SQIVND (reference sequence). V shed 4 bases, J shed 4 bases, and the junction held 10 bases outside the gene matches. The CDR3 is made up of 16 amino acids.

This clone has just one count. This chain links TRBV7-2 with TRBJ2-1, with TRBD2 matching 9 bases. This CDR3 region has 15 residues. Germline V gives CDR1 SGHTA, CDR2 FQGNSA. The V gene end was trimmed by 1 base and the J gene end by 9 bases; junction bases not matched to a gene: 7. DNA for the CDR3: TGTGCCAGCAGCTTAGATGGCGCGGGAGGGCTTGAGCAGTTCTTC. Translated, it gives CASSLDGAGGLEQFF.

The chain is built from TRBV6-1 and TRBJ1-1, with no clear D. Germline CDR1 reads MNHNS; CDR2 reads SASEGT. V lost 4 bases and J lost 4, with 10 bases in between. This CDR3 has 13 residues. The CDR3 spells CASSVGLITEAFF. The CDR3 DNA sequence: TGTGCCAGCAGTGTAGGACTGATCACTGAAGCTTTCTTT.

In regard to this clone: Germline and junction disagree at one end, which may indicate a read error. The rearrangement links TRBV14 to TRBJ1-2; TRBD1 agrees at 11 bases. Germline lookup yields CDR1 SGHDN and CDR2 FVKESK. This CDR3 comprises 16 residues. The CDR3 DNA sequence: TGTGCCACCAGCCCGGGACAGGGGGTGTCGCGGGATGGCTACACCTTC. Its protein is CATSPGQGVSRDGYTF.

CDR3 sequence: CASSLSGIAGELFF. In DNA, the CDR3 is TGTGCCAGCAGTTTATCAGGGATCGCCGGGGAGCTGTTTTTT. V gene TRBV28 combines with J gene TRBJ2-2, with D perhaps TRBD1 (5 bases). Per germline, CDR1 MDHEN and CDR2 SYDVKM. The CDR3 has 14 residues. Trimming removed 1 base from V and 6 bases from J, with 9 bases in between.

This sequence joins TRBV6-5 and TRBJ2-1, with 11 bases that match TRBD2. V trimming: 2 bases; J trimming: 8 bases; junction bases outside the gene matches: 8. The CDR3 has 16 amino acids. CDR1 is MNHEY and CDR2 is SVGAGI in the germline V gene. CDR3 nucleotide sequence: TGTGCCAGCAGTTACCCCCTAGCGGGAGGAACAGATGAGCAGTTCTTC. It is translated as CASSYPLAGGTDEQFF.

The chain uses TRBV5-4 and TRBJ2-3; D possibly corresponds to TRBD1 (6 bases). The length of the CDR3 is 14 residues. The germline V and J ends were trimmed by 6 bases and 0 bases, with 11 bases remaining between them. Germline V gene data show CDR1 as SGHNT and CDR2 as YYREEE (reference sequence). CDR3 DNA: TGTGCCAGCACCAGGACAGCTAGCACAGATACGCAGTATTTT. This sequence encodes CASTRTASTDTQYF.

CDR3 nucleotides: TGTGCCAGCAGTCCAGGGGACCAAGAGACCCAGTACTTC. Protein: CASSPGDQETQYF. This rearrangement joins TRBV6-5 to TRBJ2-5, with D maybe TRBD1 (6 bases). V lost 5 bases to trimming and J lost 0 bases, with 7 bases between them. The CDR3 loop spans 13 amino acids. Germline CDR1 MNHEY, CDR2 SVGAGI.

The count of this clone is one. The chain links TRBV18 to TRBJ2-7; 9 bases align to TRBD1. The length of the CDR3 is 15 residues. Germline V gives CDR1 KGHSH, CDR2 LQKENI. Trimming cost V 3 bases and J 2 bases; bases outside gene matches: 5. The CDR3 loop reads CASSPGQGRPYEQYF. The CDR3 coding sequence is TGTGCCAGCTCACCGGGACAGGGAAGGCCCTACGAGCAGTACTTC.

DNA of the CDR3: TGTGCCAGCAGTACTGACGGGACAGCGTATCAGCCCCAGCATTTT. Translated, it gives CASSTDGTAYQPQHF. This chain links TRBV6-1 with TRBJ1-5; TRBD1 agrees at 7 bases. Trimming cost V 5 bases and J 5 bases; bases outside gene matches: 9. This CDR3 has 15 amino acids. CDR1 is MNHNS and CDR2 is SASEGT in the germline V gene.

The V call is TRBV19, the J call TRBJ2-1; 7 bases map to TRBD1. Germline lookup yields CDR1 LNHDA and CDR2 SQIVND (reference sequence). This CDR3 contains 15 residues. The V segment lost 1 base and the J segment 4 bases; nucleotides outside the gene matches: 4. The CDR3 DNA follows: TGTGCCAGTAGTATAGCTTGGGACAGTTACAATGAGCAGTTCTTC. It is translated as CASSIAWDSYNEQFF.

V and J are TRBV19 and TRBJ2-3; 15 positions match TRBD2. The CDR3 runs to 18 residues. V lost 2 bases to trimming and J lost 5 bases; unmatched junction nucleotides: 8. Germline V lookup: CDR1 LNHDA, CDR2 SQIVND (reference sequence). CDR3 protein: CASSISLGLAGGQDTQYF. CDR3 bases: TGTGCCAGTAGTATATCTCTCGGACTAGCGGGGGGGCAAGATACGCAGTATTTT.

The V and J genes are TRBV19 and TRBJ1-4; unclear D gene. The germline V gene has CDR1 LNHDA and CDR2 SQIVND (reference sequence). CDR3 length: 12 residues. V was clipped by 8 bases and J by 4 bases, with 8 bases between them. The CDR3 sequence: CASSGYNEKLFF. In nucleotides, the CDR3 is TGTGCCAGTTCGGGGTATAATGAAAAACTGTTTTTT.

The gene calls are TRBV28 and TRBJ2-1, with TRBD2 identical over 12 bases. Germline CDR1 and CDR2: MDHEN and SYDVKM. Trimming at V came to 5 bases and at J to 6 bases, leaving 5 bases not matched to a gene. This CDR3 is built from 15 residues. The CDR3 is CASSPLAGGPNEQFF. The CDR3 region has the DNA TGTGCCAGCAGTCCCCTAGCGGGAGGGCCCAATGAGCAGTTCTTC. The entire variable domain, with the rest obtained from reference TRBV28 and TRBJ2-1, is as follows: DVKVTQSSRYLVKRTGEKVFLECVQDMDHENMFWYRQDPGLGLRLIYFSYDVKMKEKGDIPEGYSVSREKKERFSLILESASTNQTSMYLCASSPLAGGPNEQFFGPGTRLTVL.

This chain links TRBV19 with TRBJ1-1; TRBD1 matches 8 bases. The germline V gene encodes CDR1 LNHDA and CDR2 SQIVND (reference sequence). V lost 0 bases, J lost 4 bases, and 7 bases stayed unmatched. The CDR3 has 16 amino acids. The CDR3 DNA is TGTGCCAGTAGTATAGACAGCAGGGGGCTGGGCACTGAAGCTTTCTTT. Translation: CASSIDSRGLGTEAFF. Drawing the rest from reference TRBV19 and TRBJ1-1, the complete variable domain is DGGITQSPKYLFRKEGQNVTLSCEQNLNHDAMYWYRQDPGQGLRLIYYSQIVNDFQKGDIAEGYSVSREKKESFPLTVTSAQKNPTAFYLCASSIDSRGLGTEAFFGQGTRLTVV.

J is TRBJ1-5 and V is TRBV6-1, with a tentative D call TRBD1 (5 bases). The germline gives CDR1 MNHNS, CDR2 SASEGT. The CDR3 consists of 15 residues. Trimming stripped 4 bases from V and 2 bases from J, with 12 bases between. The CDR3 loop reads CASSGRGWGNQPQHF. CDR3 coding DNA: TGTGCCAGCAGTGGTAGGGGCTGGGGCAATCAGCCCCAGCATTTT.

The chain couples TRBV28 to TRBJ2-3, with D perhaps matching TRBD1 (5 bases). There are 14 residues in the CDR3. Trimming pared 3 bases from V and 4 bases from J, leaving 11 bases between. Germline values: CDR1 MDHEN, CDR2 SYDVKM. CDR3 coding DNA: TGTGCCAGCAGTTTTCCAGGGTCGGCAGATACGCAGTATTTT. Translation gives CASSFPGSADTQYF.